Each of the 29 T cell receptor beta chains below was sequenced from the same sample in a study of chemoradiotherapy in HPV16-positive cancers. Only in-frame clones appear in the TCRdb table, and some are missing; sequencing was by immunoSEQ multiplex PCR. The sample has about 21,000 clones, around 88% seen once; the top ten hold under 5.5%. The starting material was blood, obtained from a patient who underwent chemoradiotherapy. These receptors were obtained from a human donor with HPV-associated anogenital cancer.

This sequence joins TRBV20-1 and TRBJ2-5; the D is unclear. Germline CDR1 is DFQATT and CDR2 is SNEGSKA (reference sequence). This CDR3 region has 10 residues. Trimming took 6 bases from V and 2 from J, leaving 4 bases between them. CDR3 in amino acids: CSALQETQYF. CDR3 in DNA: TGCAGTGCGCTGCAAGAGACCCAGTACTTC.

The genes are TRBV5-8 and TRBJ2-3; 7 bases agree with TRBD1. The trim removed 0 bases at V and 0 bases at J, leaving 10 bases unmatched. Germline V gene lookup returns CDR1 SGHTS and CDR2 YDEGEE. This CDR3 is 18 amino acids long. This CDR3 is CASSLGTGTEPSTDTQYF. Here the CDR3 DNA reads TGTGCCAGCAGCTTGGGGACCGGGACAGAACCTAGCACAGATACGCAGTATTTT.

The DNA for the CDR3 is TGTGCCAGCAGTGAGGGCCTATGGACCGGGGAGCTGTTTTTT. Encoded protein: CASSEGLWTGELFF. The rearrangement uses TRBV2 and TRBJ2-2; no reliable D call. CDR3 length equals 14 residues. V was shortened by 3 bases and J by 5 bases, with 10 bases between the two germline ends. Germline-derived CDR1 and CDR2 are SNHLY and FYNNEI.

The rearrangement links TRBV5-1 to TRBJ2-7; 7 bases map to TRBD2. There are 15 residues in the CDR3. V shed 0 bases and J 6 bases; nucleotides not matched to a gene: 9. CDR1 SGHRS and CDR2 YFSETQ come from the germline V gene. The CDR3 coding sequence is TGCGCCAGCAGCTTGGCCGCGGGAGCGGGTGGCGAGCAGTACTTC. Residues: CASSLAAGAGGEQYF.

The CDR3 nucleotides read TGCGCCAGCAGCTCTGCGACAGGGAGCTCCTATAATTCACCCCTCCACTTT. Its translation is CASSSATGSSYNSPLHF. This chain uses TRBV5-1 with TRBJ1-6, with 7 nucleotides matching TRBD1. Germline CDR1 is SGHRS and CDR2 is YFSETQ. Trimming removed 3 bases from V and 0 bases from J; junction bases left unmatched: 6. The CDR3 runs 17 residues.

Concerning this clone itself: At one of its ends the junction is not consistent with the germline gene, which may arise from a read error. The V call is TRBV7-7, the J call TRBJ2-6; TRBD1 matches 8 bases. The CDR3 is 18 amino acids. Germline CDR1 reads SSHAT; CDR2 reads FNYEAQ (reference sequence). As DNA, the CDR3 is TGTGCTAGCAGCCCATTTGGGACAGGCCTCTCTGGGGCCAACGTCCTGACTTTC. Encoded protein: CASSPFGTGLSGANVLTF. Supplemented by reference TRBV7-7 and TRBJ2-6, the full variable domain reads GAGVSQSPRYKVTKRGQDVTLRCDPISSHATLYWYQQALGQGPEFLTYFNYEAQPDKSGLPSDRFSAERPEGSISTLTIQRTEQRDSAMYRCASSPFGTGLSGANVLTFGAGSRLTVL.

V is TRBV28 and J is TRBJ1-1; D gene unclear. Trimming stripped 3 bases from V and 0 bases from J, with 5 bases between. CDR1 is MDHEN and CDR2 is SYDVKM in the germline V gene. CDR3 length: 13 residues. The CDR3 reads CASSLGMNTEAFF. CDR3 DNA sequence: TGTGCCAGCAGTTTGGGGATGAACACTGAAGCTTTCTTT.

This chain joins TRBV5-5 and TRBJ2-5; 10 bases are a match to TRBD2. Germline V CDR1 and CDR2: SGHKS, YYEKEE (reference sequence). V was clipped by 4 bases and J by 5 bases; unmatched bases: 8. The length of the CDR3 is 15 residues. In nucleotides, the CDR3 is TGTGCCAGCAGCCTAGGACTAGCGGATCCGGAGACCCAGTACTTC. Residues: CASSLGLADPETQYF.

This clone is classed as medium-sized (0.01 to 0.1%). The rearrangement links TRBV21-1 to TRBJ2-6; the listed D gene, TRBD2, was not tested against the DNA. TRBV21-1 is shown as a pseudogene. CDR3 length: 16 amino acids. The CDR3: CATLGRGEAGANVLTF. The CDR3 DNA reads as TGTGCCACCCTGGGGAGGGGGGAGGCTGGGGCCAACGTCCTGACTTTC.

V and J are TRBV2 and TRBJ1-1; D not certain. Germline CDR1 SNHLY, CDR2 FYNNEI. V was clipped by 4 bases and J by 6 bases, with 15 bases between them. The CDR3 is made up of 14 amino acids. CDR3 nucleotide sequence: TGTGCCAGCAGTGCCCGGACGGGGAGGGCTGAAGCTTTCTTT. This translates into CASSARTGRAEAFF. Supplemented by reference TRBV2 and TRBJ1-1, the full variable domain reads EPEVTQTPSHQVTQMGQEVILRCVPISNHLYFYWYRQILGQKVEFLVSFYNNEISEKSEIFDDQFSVERPDGSNFTLKIRSTKLEDSAMYFCASSARTGRAEAFFGQGTRLTVV.

V is TRBV5-4 and J is TRBJ1-2; TRBD1 aligns across 8 bases. With V trimmed by 4 bases and J by 5 bases, 4 bases remained unmatched. Per germline, CDR1 SGHNT and CDR2 YYREEE (reference sequence). The CDR3 is 13 residues long. CDR3 region: CASSPGQGYGYTF. CDR3 nucleotides: TGTGCCAGCAGCCCCGGACAGGGATATGGCTACACCTTC.

Of note for this clone: The germline gene is not matched at one end of the junction; a read error may be the cause. The chain couples TRBV2 to TRBJ2-7; perhaps TRBD1 as D (7 bases). There are 14 residues in the CDR3. From germline, CDR1 is SNHLY and CDR2 FYNNEI. The CDR3 spells CASRWTGLDRGRNF. The CDR3 bases are TGTGCCAGCAGATGGACAGGCCTGGATCGGGGGAGGAACTTC.

This chain uses TRBV11-2 with TRBJ2-5, with TRBD1 as a possible D gene (5 bases). The DNA end favors TRBJ2-7, so the J call may be wrong. Germline loops: CDR1 SGHAT, CDR2 FQNNGV. The CDR3 has 16 residues. The CDR3 DNA sequence: TGTGCCAGCAGCCAAAGGGGTTCCCTCTTCCGCTCCGAGCAGTACTTC. This translates into CASSQRGSLFRSEQYF.

This rearrangement joins TRBV27 to TRBJ2-2, with D perhaps TRBD1 (5 bases). This CDR3 is 16 amino acids long. Trimming cost V 5 bases and J 4 bases, with 17 bases left between them. Germline lookup yields CDR1 MNHEY and CDR2 SMNVEV (reference sequence). The CDR3 sequence is CASSPSFQGSTGELFF. The DNA for the CDR3 is TGTGCCAGCAGTCCCTCTTTTCAGGGAAGCACCGGGGAGCTGTTTTTT.

V and J are TRBV9 and TRBJ2-7; TRBD2 is a possible D gene (5 bases). The CDR3 length is 15 residues. Trimming shortened V by 0 bases and J by 3 bases, and 13 bases separated the two germline ends. Looked up from germline, CDR1 is SGDLS and CDR2 is YYNGEE. The CDR3, as DNA: TGTGCCAGCAGCGTAGCTACGGGGAGAGGCTACGAGCAGTACTTC. Protein product: CASSVATGRGYEQYF.

The count of this clone is one. This chain joins TRBV9 and TRBJ1-2; D perhaps matches TRBD1 (5 bases). Germline CDR1 SGDLS, CDR2 YYNGEE. The germline V and J ends were trimmed by 4 bases and 2 bases, with 12 bases remaining between them. CDR3 length: 14 residues. The CDR3 here is CASSPREGNYGYTF. The CDR3 coding sequence is TGTGCCAGCAGCCCCAGAGAGGGGAACTATGGCTACACCTTC.

A note on this clone: A much larger clone differs from this one at a single base, so this may be a read error. V is TRBV6-4 and J is TRBJ2-5; 9 nucleotides match TRBD2. CDR1 and CDR2 from the germline V gene are MRHNA and SNTAGT. The CDR3 covers 15 residues. The trim removed 4 bases at V and 5 bases at J, leaving 8 bases unmatched. The CDR3 DNA follows: TGTGCCAGCAGTGGCGAAGCGGGGGGCGGGGAGACCCAGTACTTC. Protein: CASSGEAGGGETQYF.

The chain joins TRBV5-1 to TRBJ1-2, with D possibly TRBD1 on 5 matching bases. The germline V gene has CDR1 SGHRS and CDR2 YFSETQ. Trimming took 4 bases from V and 2 from J, leaving 9 bases between them. The CDR3 covers 13 residues. As DNA, the CDR3 is TGCGCCAGCAGCACGGACAAGAACTATGGCTACACCTTC. As protein: CASSTDKNYGYTF.

This chain connects TRBV11-2 to TRBJ2-2, with 11 bases that match TRBD2. Germline V CDR1 and CDR2: SGHAT, FQNNGV. The V and J ends lost 4 bases and 2 bases, in that order; junction bases with no gene match: 3. The length of the CDR3 is 16 residues. The CDR3 sequence is CASSWRLAGNTGELFF. The CDR3 bases are TGTGCCAGCAGCTGGCGACTAGCGGGAAACACCGGGGAGCTGTTTTTT.

In DNA, the CDR3 is TGTGCCAGCACCACAGGGGGTATGAACACTGAAGCTTTCTTT. Protein: CASTTGGMNTEAFF. This chain connects TRBV5-4 to TRBJ1-1; 8 bases align to TRBD1. V was pared by 6 bases and J by 0 bases, with 4 bases of the junction left unmatched. The CDR3 has 14 amino acids. Germline V lookup: CDR1 SGHNT, CDR2 YYREEE (reference sequence).

The chain joins TRBV5-1 to TRBJ1-1, with TRBD1 matching over 8 bases. The CDR3 is made up of 15 amino acids. V shed 5 bases and J 1 base; nucleotides not matched to a gene: 7. From germline, CDR1 is SGHRS and CDR2 YFSETQ. CDR3 DNA: TGCGCCAGCAGATCCGGGACAGGCCCGAACACTGAAGCTTTCTTT. Translating it yields CASRSGTGPNTEAFF.

V is TRBV7-8 and J is TRBJ1-3; D remains unclear. The CDR3 length is 13 residues. V lost 1 base and J 4 bases, leaving 5 bases between the germline ends. Looked up from germline, CDR1 is SGHVS and CDR2 is FQNEAQ. The CDR3 DNA reads as TGTGCCAGCAGCTTAGTTTGGGGAAACACCATATATTTT. Its translation is CASSLVWGNTIYF.

This chain links TRBV5-4 with TRBJ2-1; D is undetermined. Germline values: CDR1 SGHNT, CDR2 YYREEE (reference sequence). The CDR3 consists of 14 residues. V lost 2 bases, J lost 5 bases, and 11 bases lay in between. Here the CDR3 DNA reads TGTGCCAGCAGCTTCGAATCAGGCAACAATGAGCAGTTCTTC. Its protein is CASSFESGNNEQFF. Based on the CDR3 plus reference TRBV5-4 and TRBJ2-1, the full variable domain is ETGVTQSPTHLIKTRGQQVTLRCSSQSGHNTVSWYQQALGQGPQFIFQYYREEENGRGNFPPRFSGLQFPNYSSELNVNALELDDSALYLCASSFESGNNEQFFGPGTRLTVL.

A remark on this clone: One end of the junction does not line up with germline, which may come from a read error. V and J are TRBV5-4 and TRBJ1-2; TRBD1 aligns across 11 bases. Looked up from germline, CDR1 is SGHNT and CDR2 is YYREEE (reference sequence). There are 15 residues in the CDR3. The CDR3 loop is CVSSFLMGQGVGYTF. In DNA form, the CDR3 reads TGTGTCAGCAGCTTTCTGATGGGACAGGGGGTGGGCTACACCTTC.

This chain connects TRBV10-1 to TRBJ2-7; 8 bases are shared with TRBD2. CDR1 WNHNN and CDR2 SYGVQD come from the germline V gene (reference sequence). The CDR3 sequence is 14 residues long. With V trimmed by 7 bases and J by 2 bases, 7 bases remained unmatched. The CDR3 region has the DNA TGCGCCAGCATGCGGGGACTAGGGGCCTACGAGCAGTACTTC. This gives the protein CASMRGLGAYEQYF.

This sequence joins TRBV10-1 and TRBJ2-4; weak D call: TRBD1 (5 bases). From germline, CDR1 is WNHNN and CDR2 SYGVQD (reference sequence). This CDR3 has 15 residues. V dropped 8 bases and J dropped 0 bases, with 14 bases sitting between them. The CDR3 region is CASFDRALAKNIQYF. Here the CDR3 DNA reads TGCGCCAGCTTTGACAGAGCCCTAGCCAAAAACATTCAGTACTTC.

The chain carries TRBV11-2 and TRBJ2-3; D may be TRBD2 (5 bases). Looked up from germline, CDR1 is SGHAT and CDR2 is FQNNGV. The CDR3 contains 17 residues. Trimming took off 5 bases at V and 1 base at J, with 19 bases between the two ends. For the CDR3, the DNA is TGTGCCAGCAGCCTAAGGCGGGCGGGCTCGGGCACAGATACGCAGTATTTT. As protein: CASSLRRAGSGTDTQYF. Filled out from reference TRBV11-2 and TRBJ2-3, the complete variable domain reads EAGVAQSPRYKIIEKRQSVAFWCNPISGHATLYWYQQILGQGPKLLIQFQNNGVVDDSQLPKDRFSAERLKGVDSTLKIQPAKLEDSAVYLCASSLRRAGSGTDTQYFGPGTRLTVL.

This clone was counted a single time. The rearrangement links TRBV27 to TRBJ2-6, with no clear D. Deletions cut 5 bases from V and 2 bases from J, with 13 bases between. This CDR3 is built from 16 residues. Germline values: CDR1 MNHEY, CDR2 SMNVEV (reference sequence). CDR3 in DNA: TGTGCCAGCAGTCTACTCTCAGAACCTGGGGCCAACGTCCTGACTTTC. Its protein is CASSLLSEPGANVLTF.

The chain recombines TRBV19 with TRBJ1-3; 9 nucleotides line up with TRBD1. Germline CDR1 reads LNHDA; CDR2 reads SQIVND (reference sequence). V gave up 9 bases and J gave up 7 bases; unmatched junction bases: 7. CDR3 length equals 13 residues. The CDR3, as DNA: TGTGCCAGCGAGACAGGGGGAAGGAACACCATATATTTT. It specifies CASETGGRNTIYF.